These 8 T cell receptor beta chains share one sample of origin, sequenced in a study of identical twins. TCRdb ran MiXCR on the 5' RACE reads and lists one entry per CDR3 protein. The sample consists of hundreds of thousands of distinct CDR3 sequences, 18% of them appearing once. Separately, the same data were catalogued under a study of T cells expressing NK-cell markers.

Sequenced material: PBMCs. The receptor source for this set is a woman between 18 and 29 years old in good health.

This clonotype was observed a few times. The rearrangement uses TRBV20-1 and TRBJ2-3; TRBD2 matches at 11 bases. Unmatched junction bases numbered 11, after V lost 5 bases and J lost 1 base. CDR1 is DFQATT and CDR2 is SNEGSKA in the germline V gene (reference sequence). The CDR3 is made up of 17 amino acids. Here the CDR3 reads CSASLISTSGGTDTQYF. DNA for the CDR3: TGCAGTGCTTCCTTAATTTCGACTAGCGGGGGCACAGATACGCAGTATTTT.

This clonotype was detected a few times. The chain employs TRBV7-2 and TRBJ1-5; D unresolved. V was trimmed by 1 base and J by 5 bases, leaving 6 bases between them. CDR3 length: 13 amino acids. Germline CDR1 reads SGHTA; CDR2 reads FQGNSA. CDR3 residues: CASSLERDQPQHF. DNA for the CDR3: TGTGCCAGCAGCTTAGAGAGAGATCAGCCCCAGCATTTT.

The chain uses TRBV4-3 and TRBJ2-7, with 9 bases identical to TRBD2. The CDR3 is 17 residues long. The germline CDR1 and CDR2 sequences are LGHNA and YSLEER. Trimming took 2 bases from V and 2 from J; bases not matched to a gene: 10. The CDR3 sequence: CASSQIVDSGSPYEQYF. DNA of the CDR3: TGCGCCAGCAGCCAAATTGTCGATAGCGGGAGTCCCTACGAGCAGTACTTC.

The V call is TRBV7-2, the J call TRBJ2-1, with D possibly being TRBD2 (6 bases). CDR1 and CDR2 (germline): SGHTA, FQGNSA. V lost 5 bases and J lost 3, with 20 bases in between. The CDR3 covers 17 residues. CDR3 protein: CASSLHGGTDFYNEQFF. The DNA of the CDR3 is TGTGCCAGCAGCCTACATGGGGGGACGGACTTCTACAATGAGCAGTTCTTC.

A few counts support this clonotype. The chain is built from TRBV7-9 and TRBJ2-3, with D uncertain. V lost 4 bases and J lost 4, with 9 bases in between. This CDR3 is built from 13 residues. Germline loops: CDR1 SEHNR, CDR2 FQNEAQ (reference sequence). CDR3 in amino acids: CASSSVPADTQYF. CDR3 sequence (DNA): TGTGCCAGCAGCTCAGTCCCAGCAGATACGCAGTATTTT.

This clonotype was detected a few times. The chain recombines TRBV30 with TRBJ1-2, with D unresolved. Trimming shortened V by 0 bases and J by 7 bases, and 15 bases separated the two germline ends. The germline gives CDR1 GTSNPN, CDR2 SVGIG (reference sequence). The CDR3 covers 14 residues. CDR3 amino acids: CAWSVLDGRTGYTF. The CDR3 coding sequence is TGTGCCTGGAGTGTTTTGGACGGACGGACTGGCTACACCTTC. Looking up the rest from reference TRBV30 and TRBJ1-2 gives the full variable domain: SQTIHQWPATLVQPVGSPLSLECTVEGTSNPNLYWYRQAAGRGLQLLFYSVGIGQISSEVPQNLSASRPQDRQFILSSKKLLLSDSGFYLCAWSVLDGRTGYTFGSGTRLTVV.

Many counts were recorded for this clonotype. This CDR3 reads CSARDSSGANVLTF. The DNA of the CDR3 is TGCAGTGCTAGAGACAGCTCTGGGGCCAACGTCCTGACTTTC. The chain combines TRBV20-1 with TRBJ2-6; no clear D gene. V was clipped by 0 bases and J by 0 bases, with 3 bases between them. The CDR3 covers 14 residues. Germline V gene lookup returns CDR1 DFQATT and CDR2 SNEGSKA (reference sequence).

The rearrangement joins TRBV30 to TRBJ2-5; weak D call: TRBD1 (7 bases). Trimming cost V 4 bases and J 3 bases, with 15 bases left between them. The CDR3 covers 14 residues. CDR1 and CDR2 from the germline V gene are GTSNPN and SVGIG (reference sequence). The CDR3 DNA is TGTGCCTGGACCAGGGGGGCCCGTAAAGAGACCCAGTACTTC. As protein: CAWTRGARKETQYF.